The next 23 T cell receptor beta chains were all read from a single sample in a study of T cell repertoires in cytomegalovirus infection. One entry per CDR3 protein results from TCRdb running MiXCR on the reads. The table shows 110,000 or so distinct CDR3 sequences, with 30% occurring only once. No antigen has been assigned to these receptors. The sequences come from CD8+ T cells from cultured PBMCs, collected from culture after CMV antigen stimulation. All receptors derive from a human donor in good health (CMV status not recorded). Some clones in this sample may be carry-over from other donors' samples.

This clonotype has more than one count but fewer than ten. The chain employs TRBV7-9 and TRBJ1-4; no clear D gene. Germline CDR1 reads SEHNR; CDR2 reads FQNEAQ (reference sequence). The length of the CDR3 is 15 residues. V gave up 5 bases and J gave up 5 bases, with 15 bases separating them. For the CDR3, the DNA is TGTGCCAGCAGCCCCCGGACGGAGAGAAATGAAAAACTGTTTTTT. It codes for CASSPRTERNEKLFF.

The CDR3 spells CASQGGANQPQHF. The CDR3 DNA follows: TGTGCTAGCCAGGGAGGTGCCAATCAGCCCCAGCATTTT. V usage is TRBV6-5 and J usage is TRBJ1-5; D might be TRBD1 (5 bases). Looked up from germline, CDR1 is MNHEY and CDR2 is SVGAGI. This CDR3 spans 13 amino acids.

V and J are TRBV6-1 and TRBJ2-3, with 11 bases matching TRBD2. This CDR3 spans 16 amino acids. Germline V gives CDR1 MNHNS, CDR2 SASEGT. J was trimmed by 5 bases and V by 7 bases; bases with no gene match: 11. The DNA of the CDR3 is TGTGCCAGCACCCACCCCACTAGCGGGGGTGAAGATACGCAGTATTTT. This sequence encodes CASTHPTSGGEDTQYF.

This clonotype was observed a few times. The chain links TRBV11-2 to TRBJ1-2; D is undetermined. The CDR3 sequence is 11 residues long. With 5 bases removed from V and 8 bases from J, the gap between germline ends came to 9 bases. The germline V gene encodes CDR1 SGHAT and CDR2 FQNNGV. The CDR3 coding sequence is TGTGCCAGCAGCACGAGTTTGGGCTACACCTTC. Its translation: CASSTSLGYTF. Combining the CDR3 with reference TRBV11-2 and TRBJ1-2 gives the whole variable domain EAGVAQSPRYKIIEKRQSVAFWCNPISGHATLYWYQQILGQGPKLLIQFQNNGVVDDSQLPKDRFSAERLKGVDSTLKIQPAKLEDSAVYLCASSTSLGYTFGSGTRLTVV.

The count of this clonotype is one. V usage is TRBV7-9 and J usage is TRBJ2-7, with TRBD1 identical over 9 bases. The length of the CDR3 is 14 residues. With V trimmed by 1 base and J by 3 bases, 1 base remained unmatched. Germline V gene sequence: CDR1 SEHNR, CDR2 FQNEAQ (reference sequence). CDR3 DNA: TGTGCCAGCAGCTTAGGGGACAGGGACTACGAGCAGTACTTC. It yields the protein CASSLGDRDYEQYF.

Only a few counts were recorded for this clonotype. The chain combines TRBV28 with TRBJ1-2; 7 bases line up with TRBD1. Germline trimming cut 6 bases from V and 4 bases from J; bases unmatched to any gene: 11. Germline V gene lookup returns CDR1 MDHEN and CDR2 SYDVKM. CDR3 length: 15 residues. The CDR3 DNA sequence: TGTGCCAGCAGAGAGGACAGGAATCTTTTCTATGGCTACACCTTC. Translated: CASREDRNLFYGYTF.

Only a few counts were recorded for this clonotype. The V gene is TRBV9, the J gene TRBJ2-5, with 8 bases fitting TRBD2. J lost 2 bases, V lost 7 bases, and 7 bases had no gene match. Germline V gene sequence: CDR1 SGDLS, CDR2 YYNGEE. This CDR3 comprises 14 residues. CDR3 residues: CASGAGAIQETQYF. The CDR3 region has the DNA TGTGCCAGCGGAGCGGGGGCAATACAAGAGACCCAGTACTTC. The whole variable domain, filled in from reference TRBV9 and TRBJ2-5, reads DSGVTQTPKHLITATGQRVTLRCSPRSGDLSVYWYQQSLDQGLQFLIQYYNGEERAKGNILERFSAQQFPDLHSELNLSSLELGDSALYFCASGAGAIQETQYFGPGTRLLVL.

The chain employs TRBV7-9 and TRBJ2-5; the D is unclear. There are 13 residues in the CDR3. With 4 bases removed from V and 3 bases from J, the gap between germline ends came to 9 bases. The germline CDR1 and CDR2 sequences are SEHNR and FQNEAQ (reference sequence). As DNA, the CDR3 is TGTGCCAGCAGCTCCCCGGTCAAAGAGACCCAGTACTTC. It yields the protein CASSSPVKETQYF. The full variable domain, its missing parts supplied by reference TRBV7-9 and TRBJ2-5, is DTGVSQNPRHKITKRGQNVTFRCDPISEHNRLYWYRQTLGQGPEFLTYFQNEAQLEKSRLLSDRFSAERPKGSFSTLEIQRTEQGDSAMYLCASSSPVKETQYFGPGTRLLVL.

A few counts support this clonotype. The rearrangement uses TRBV20-1 and TRBJ2-3; tentatively, D is TRBD1 (7 bases). Germline values: CDR1 DFQATT, CDR2 SNEGSKA (reference sequence). The CDR3 sequence is 21 residues long. The V gene lost 6 bases and the J gene lost 8 bases, with 42 bases spanning the gap. The CDR3 spells CSALPQGGSNFVRLILGTQYF. CDR3 bases: TGCAGTGCCTTACCCCAGGGGGGCAGTAACTTCGTTCGCCTGATATTGGGTACGCAGTATTTT.

V is TRBV6-2 or TRBV6-3 and J is TRBJ1-3; D ambiguous. This CDR3 comprises 12 residues. V lost 1 base and J 3 bases, leaving 1 base between the germline ends. Germline V gene sequence: CDR1 MNHEY, CDR2 SVGEGT. CDR3 residues: CASSYYGNTIYF. The CDR3 nucleotides are TGTGCCAGCAGTTACTATGGAAACACCATATATTTT.

V and J are TRBV20-1 and TRBJ1-1, with D possibly TRBD1 on 6 matching bases. Trimming left V 6 bases short and J 7 bases short, with 18 bases between. Germline values: CDR1 DFQATT, CDR2 SNEGSKA (reference sequence). The CDR3 is made up of 13 amino acids. CDR3 nucleotides: TGCAGTGCCGGGACACTCACCCAAGATGAAGCTTTCTTT. Translating gives CSAGTLTQDEAFF.

This clonotype was detected a few times. This CDR3 reads CASNEGAEAFF. Here the CDR3 DNA reads TGTGCCAGTAATGAGGGGGCTGAAGCTTTCTTT. The rearrangement joins TRBV19 to TRBJ1-1; weak D call: TRBD1 (6 bases). CDR1 is LNHDA and CDR2 is SQIVND in the germline V gene (reference sequence). The CDR3 spans 11 residues. V was clipped by 7 bases and J by 6 bases, with 9 bases between them.

This clonotype was recorded a few times. The genes are TRBV7-6 and TRBJ1-4; D is unresolved. The germline V gene has CDR1 SGHVS and CDR2 FNYEAQ. V lost 5 bases and J 7 bases, leaving 5 bases between the germline ends. This CDR3 comprises 11 residues. The CDR3 loop is CASSVSEKLFF. CDR3 DNA: TGTGCCAGCAGCGTGAGTGAAAAACTGTTTTTT.

There are a few counts of this clonotype. The chain couples TRBV27 to TRBJ1-1; a possible D gene is TRBD1 (6 bases). CDR3 size: 13 residues. V gave up 5 bases and J gave up 4 bases, with 11 bases separating them. Germline V gene sequence: CDR1 MNHEY, CDR2 SMNVEV (reference sequence). CDR3 residues: CASSMTGPTEAFF. The CDR3 DNA sequence: TGTGCCAGCAGTATGACAGGTCCCACTGAAGCTTTCTTT.

As DNA, the CDR3 is TGCAGTGGGCTTCGGGGCGCGTCCTACGAGCAGTACTTC. Protein: CSGLRGASYEQYF. The gene calls are TRBV20-1 and TRBJ2-7, with D perhaps assigned TRBD1 or TRBD2 (5 bases each). Germline CDR1 DFQATT, CDR2 SNEGSKA (reference sequence). The CDR3 length is 13 residues. V was shortened by 7 bases and J by 1 base, with 14 bases between the two germline ends.

This clonotype was detected many times. The chain employs TRBV6-1 and TRBJ1-6, with 10 bases matching TRBD1. J lost 9 bases, V lost 3 bases, and 2 bases had no gene match. The CDR3 contains 14 residues. Per the germline V gene, CDR1 is MNHNS and CDR2 is SASEGT. The CDR3 nucleotides are TGTGCCAGCAGTGAGTGGGACAGGGGTTCACCCCTCCACTTT. It encodes CASSEWDRGSPLHF.

The rearrangement uses TRBV6-2 or TRBV6-3 and TRBJ2-1; tentative D call: TRBD1 (5 bases). Germline CDR1 reads MNHEY; CDR2 reads SVGEGT. With 5 bases removed from V and 2 bases from J, the gap between germline ends came to 13 bases. The CDR3 has 15 amino acids. Here the CDR3 DNA reads TGTGCCAGCAGTACCACGACAGACCCCTACAATGAGCAGTTCTTC. It is translated as CASSTTTDPYNEQFF.

The chain carries TRBV6-1 and TRBJ1-1; D not resolved. CDR1 and CDR2 from the germline V gene are MNHNS and SASEGT. CDR3 length equals 14 residues. Trimming shortened V by 3 bases and J by 0 bases, and 8 bases separated the two germline ends. The CDR3 DNA reads TGTGCCAGCAGTGATGGTGTAATGAACACTGAAGCTTTCTTT. Amino acids: CASSDGVMNTEAFF.

V is TRBV7-6 and J is TRBJ2-5; a weak D match, TRBD1 (5 bases). Trimming pared 5 bases from V and 2 bases from J, leaving 12 bases between. CDR1 is SGHVS, CDR2 FNYEAQ, per germline. This CDR3 is built from 14 residues. The CDR3 is CASSNRQSQETQYF. The CDR3 DNA reads TGTGCCAGCAGCAACCGACAGAGTCAAGAGACCCAGTACTTC.

Only a few counts were recorded for this clonotype. V and J are TRBV20-1 and TRBJ1-5, with D possibly being TRBD1 (6 bases). CDR3 length: 14 residues. CDR1 DFQATT and CDR2 SNEGSKA come from the germline V gene (reference sequence). V lost 2 bases, J lost 5 bases, and 13 bases lay in between. Here the CDR3 DNA reads TGCAGTGCTAGAAACCGGGACACCCATCAGCCCCAGCATTTT. Translated, it gives CSARNRDTHQPQHF.

This clonotype was seen a single time. This chain uses TRBV7-4 with TRBJ1-5, with 10 bases identical to TRBD1. From germline, CDR1 is SGHVT and CDR2 SQSDAQ. The junction had 3 bases not matched to a gene; V was cut back by 1 base and J by 9 bases. The CDR3 extends over 14 amino acids. The CDR3 nucleotides are TGTGCCAGCAGCTTAGGGGGACAGGGGATGCCCCAGCATTTT. The encoded protein is CASSLGGQGMPQHF.

This clonotype was seen many times. The chain employs TRBV11-2 and TRBJ2-2; 9 bases are shared with TRBD2. The CDR3 has 15 residues. V shed 5 bases and J 5 bases; nucleotides not matched to a gene: 6. The germline CDR1 and CDR2 sequences are SGHAT and FQNNGV. CDR3 loop: CASSPRTSETGELFF. The CDR3 DNA reads as TGTGCCAGCAGCCCCCGGACTAGCGAGACCGGGGAGCTGTTTTTT.

V usage is TRBV7-6 and J usage is TRBJ2-7; the D gene is possibly TRBD1 (5 bases). V dropped 4 bases and J dropped 2 bases, with 15 bases sitting between them. This CDR3 comprises 15 residues. CDR1 is SGHVS and CDR2 is FNYEAQ in the germline V gene. In nucleotides, the CDR3 is TGTGCCAGCAGCTCACCCGGCAGGGTCACCTACGAGCAGTACTTC. As protein: CASSSPGRVTYEQYF.